The 8 T cell receptor beta chains listed next were all sequenced from one sample in a study of shared clonotypes between healthy human individuals. The protocol was immunoSEQ multiplex PCR, while the TCRdb copy is restricted to in-frame clones and leaves out a portion. The sample carries some 1 million clones, more than 65% recorded once. Material for sequencing was memory CD4+ T cells sorted from blood. Indicated subset: CD45RA-negative fraction. The source is a man younger than 30 in good health.

The table lists this clone with a few counts. The chain combines TRBV7-9 with TRBJ1-1; D is undetermined. Germline V gene lookup returns CDR1 SEHNR and CDR2 FQNEAQ (reference sequence). CDR3 size: 13 residues. With 1 base removed from V and 8 bases from J, the gap between germline ends came to 11 bases. The CDR3 DNA sequence: TGTGCCAGCAGCTTAGATGGTGGCCCCGAAGCTTTCTTT. This sequence encodes CASSLDGGPEAFF. Combining the CDR3 with reference TRBV7-9 and TRBJ1-1 gives the whole variable domain DTGVSQNPRHKITKRGQNVTFRCDPISEHNRLYWYRQTLGQGPEFLTYFQNEAQLEKSRLLSDRFSAERPKGSFSTLEIQRTEQGDSAMYLCASSLDGGPEAFFGQGTRLTVV.

The chain has TRBV14 and TRBJ1-6; 11 bases are shared with TRBD1. In germline, CDR1 is SGHDN, CDR2 FVKESK. CDR3 length equals 15 residues. V lost 1 base to trimming and J lost 9 bases; unmatched junction nucleotides: 2. The CDR3 DNA sequence: TGTGCCAGCAGCCAAGTCGGGACAGGGGGTTCACCCCTCCACTTT. Its protein is CASSQVGTGGSPLHF.

The chain links TRBV19 to TRBJ2-3; D ambiguous. Germline V gives CDR1 LNHDA, CDR2 SQIVND (reference sequence). CDR3 length: 14 residues. V was pared by 5 bases and J by 2 bases, with 11 bases between. The CDR3 spells CASSEQYSTDTQYF. The CDR3 nucleotides read TGTGCCAGTAGTGAACAGTACTCCACAGATACGCAGTATTTT. The full variable domain, with the rest looked up from reference TRBV19 and TRBJ2-3, is DGGITQSPKYLFRKEGQNVTLSCEQNLNHDAMYWYRQDPGQGLRLIYYSQIVNDFQKGDIAEGYSVSREKKESFPLTVTSAQKNPTAFYLCASSEQYSTDTQYFGPGTRLTVL.

Only a few counts were recorded for this clone. The chain uses TRBV6-1 and TRBJ1-2, with 7 bases fitting TRBD1. This CDR3 spans 12 amino acids. The V gene end was trimmed by 8 bases and the J gene end by 8 bases; junction bases not matched to a gene: 8. Germline V gene sequence: CDR1 MNHNS, CDR2 SASEGT. In nucleotides, the CDR3 is TGTGCCAGCCTCGAGGGGGCGGGAGGCTACACCTTC. Residues: CASLEGAGGYTF.

The chain is built from TRBV6-1 and TRBJ2-3; 7 bases match TRBD1. This CDR3 has 16 amino acids. V shed 2 bases, J shed 0 bases, and the junction held 5 bases outside the gene matches. Germline V gene data show CDR1 as MNHNS and CDR2 as SASEGT. CDR3 DNA: TGTGCCAGCAGTGAAACCGGACAGGCTAGCACAGATACGCAGTATTTT. It specifies CASSETGQASTDTQYF.

A few counts support this clone. V and J are TRBV18 and TRBJ1-5; D is unresolved. Trimming stripped 2 bases from V and 7 bases from J, with 9 bases between. CDR1 is KGHSH, CDR2 LQKENI, per germline. There are 13 residues in the CDR3. The CDR3 reads CASSPDPSQPQHF. CDR3 in DNA: TGTGCCAGCTCACCAGACCCTTCGCAGCCCCAGCATTTT. The full variable domain, completed using reference TRBV18 and TRBJ1-5, is NAGVMQNPRHLVRRRGQEARLRCSPMKGHSHVYWYRQLPEEGLKFMVYLQKENIIDESGMPKERFSAEFPKEGPSILRIQQVVRGDSAAYFCASSPDPSQPQHFGDGTRLSIL.

This clone has more than one count but fewer than ten. The rearrangement links TRBV6-1 to TRBJ1-1; 9 positions match TRBD1. The germline V gene has CDR1 MNHNS and CDR2 SASEGT. This CDR3 contains 16 residues. With 1 base clipped from V and 0 bases from J, the junction kept 3 bases outside the gene matches. The CDR3 DNA reads as TGTGCCAGCAGTGAAGTAGGGACAGGGTTGAACACTGAAGCTTTCTTT. The encoded protein is CASSEVGTGLNTEAFF.

The V and J genes are TRBV10-2 and TRBJ1-5; 11 bases match TRBD1. With V trimmed by 2 bases and J by 5 bases, 5 bases remained unmatched. The germline V gene has CDR1 WSHSY and CDR2 SAAADI. This CDR3 spans 16 amino acids. CDR3 DNA sequence: TGCGCCAGCAGTGAGACGGACAGGGGGCGTCATCAGCCCCAGCATTTT. Translation gives CASSETDRGRHQPQHF.